Following are 8 T cell receptor beta chains from one sample sequenced in a study of early T cells in non-severe SARS-CoV-2 infection (dated by TCRdb to the early 2020s). To prepare the library, 5' RACE was applied. The run used a NextSeq 500. TCRdb trimmed public reads at Q25 via fastp, called clones via MiXCR and kept in-frame beta chains. Rows with a matching CDR3 protein are joined into one entry that keeps the most common DNA and genes. The sample data list 25,000 to 30,000 distinct CDR3 sequences, and roughly 5% of these were observed just once. Around 2.5% of the sample belongs to the ten largest clones. The sequenced sample consisted of whole blood. All receptors come from an adult who was a healthcare worker with PCR-confirmed SARS-CoV-2 infection or an uninfected control (not recorded which).

This clonotype was seen many times. V is TRBV10-2 and J is TRBJ2-1, with a possible D match to TRBD2 (6 bases). The CDR3 runs to 14 residues. CDR1 WSHSY and CDR2 SAAADI come from the germline V gene. V was trimmed by 5 bases and J by 1 base, leaving 9 bases between them. The CDR3 is CASSLSGSYNEQFF. CDR3 nucleotide sequence: TGCGCCAGCAGTCTAAGCGGGTCCTACAATGAGCAGTTCTTC.

At least ten counts were recorded for this clonotype. The chain joins TRBV3-1 to TRBJ1-3; TRBD1 matches at 7 bases. The CDR3 sequence is 18 residues long. Germline V lookup: CDR1 LGHDT, CDR2 YNNKEL (reference sequence). J lost 0 bases, V lost 4 bases, and 12 bases had no gene match. The CDR3 region has the DNA TGTGCCAGCAGCCCTCGGGACAGAACGTTTTTCTCTGGAAACACCATATATTTT. This sequence encodes CASSPRDRTFFSGNTIYF.

This clonotype was detected only a few times. This sequence joins TRBV4-1 and TRBJ1-1; D may be TRBD1 (5 bases). CDR3 length: 15 amino acids. The germline V and J ends were trimmed by 3 bases and 4 bases, with 15 bases remaining between them. Per germline, CDR1 MGHRA and CDR2 YSYEKL. CDR3 sequence (DNA): TGCGCCAGCAGCCACCGAATAGGGGTGGGCACTGAAGCTTTCTTT. Translated: CASSHRIGVGTEAFF.

This clonotype was found many times. The V gene is TRBV6-5, the J gene TRBJ2-7; D remains unclear. CDR3 length: 13 amino acids. From germline, CDR1 is MNHEY and CDR2 SVGAGI. V gave up 6 bases and J gave up 2 bases, with 11 bases separating them. CDR3 sequence reads: CASSLQEAYEQYF. The CDR3 DNA is TGTGCCAGCAGCCTCCAAGAGGCCTACGAGCAGTACTTC.

The J gene is TRBJ2-7, the V gene TRBV19; 11 nucleotides agree with TRBD2. Germline V CDR1 and CDR2: LNHDA, SQIVND (reference sequence). The CDR3 has 15 residues. The V gene end was trimmed by 3 bases and the J gene end by 2 bases; junction bases not matched to a gene: 3. The CDR3 region is CASSIGTSGTYEQYF. CDR3 bases: TGTGCCAGTAGTATCGGGACTAGCGGAACCTACGAGCAGTACTTC.

This clonotype has just a few counts. The V and J genes are TRBV11-2 and TRBJ2-1, with D unresolved. The V gene lost 5 bases and the J gene lost 2 bases, with 16 bases spanning the gap. There are 16 residues in the CDR3. CDR1 SGHAT and CDR2 FQNNGV come from the germline V gene. DNA of the CDR3: TGTGCCAGCAGCACCGGCCCCGGAGTCCCCTACAATGAGCAGTTCTTC. Amino acid sequence: CASSTGPGVPYNEQFF.

This clonotype was observed many times. This chain links TRBV7-9 with TRBJ2-7; a weak D match, TRBD2 (6 bases). The CDR3 totals 12 residues. Trimming shortened V by 6 bases and J by 3 bases, and 9 bases separated the two germline ends. The germline gives CDR1 SEHNR, CDR2 FQNEAQ (reference sequence). The CDR3, as DNA: TGTGCCAGCAGGGCGGGGCTCTACGAGCAGTACTTC. This encodes CASRAGLYEQYF.

This clonotype was picked up a small number of times. V and J are TRBV3-1 and TRBJ2-7; 9 bases agree with TRBD1. Germline V lookup: CDR1 LGHDT, CDR2 YNNKEL (reference sequence). Trimming cost V 4 bases and J 5 bases; bases outside gene matches: 9. CDR3 length: 15 residues. CDR3 sequence reads: CASSRGGDRVNEQYF. CDR3 nucleotide sequence: TGTGCCAGCAGCCGCGGCGGGGACAGGGTTAACGAGCAGTACTTC.